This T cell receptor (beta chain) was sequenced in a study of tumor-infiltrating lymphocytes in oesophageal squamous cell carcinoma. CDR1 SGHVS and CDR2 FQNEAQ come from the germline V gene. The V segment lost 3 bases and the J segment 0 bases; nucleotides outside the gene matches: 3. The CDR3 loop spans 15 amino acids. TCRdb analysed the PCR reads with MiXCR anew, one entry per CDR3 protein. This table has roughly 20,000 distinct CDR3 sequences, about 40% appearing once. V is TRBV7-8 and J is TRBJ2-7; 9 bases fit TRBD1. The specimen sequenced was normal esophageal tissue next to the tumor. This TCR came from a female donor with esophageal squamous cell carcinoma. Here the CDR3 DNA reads TGTGCCAGCAGCTTTGGGACAGGGCACTCCTACGAGCAGTACTTC. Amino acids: CASSFGTGHSYEQYF.